The sequence of this T cell receptor (beta chain) was determined in a study of blood T cell repertoires in COVID-19. Germline assignment: CDR1 SEHNR and CDR2 FQNEAQ (reference sequence). J lost 6 bases, V lost 5 bases, and 7 bases had no gene match. The CDR3 runs 15 residues. A Seattle source enrolled patients during active infection and followed them longitudinally. Data came from immunoSEQ multiplex PCR; TCRdb stores just in-frame clones and leaves some out. This sample has some 500,000 clones, with less than 90% found just once. The V and J genes are TRBV7-9 and TRBJ2-3; 11 bases align to TRBD1. This receptor was identified in a woman between 45 and 65 years old with COVID-19, enrolled during active disease. The specimen sequenced was peripheral blood. The CDR3 loop reads CASSLTGTGGDTQYF. The CDR3 bases are TGTGCCAGCAGCCTGACCGGGACAGGGGGTGATACGCAGTATTTT. The complete variable domain, with remaining parts taken from reference TRBV7-9 and TRBJ2-3, reads DTGVSQNPRHKITKRGQNVTFRCDPISEHNRLYWYRQTLGQGPEFLTYFQNEAQLEKSRLLSDRFSAERPKGSFSTLEIQRTEQGDSAMYLCASSLTGTGGDTQYFGPGTRLTVL.